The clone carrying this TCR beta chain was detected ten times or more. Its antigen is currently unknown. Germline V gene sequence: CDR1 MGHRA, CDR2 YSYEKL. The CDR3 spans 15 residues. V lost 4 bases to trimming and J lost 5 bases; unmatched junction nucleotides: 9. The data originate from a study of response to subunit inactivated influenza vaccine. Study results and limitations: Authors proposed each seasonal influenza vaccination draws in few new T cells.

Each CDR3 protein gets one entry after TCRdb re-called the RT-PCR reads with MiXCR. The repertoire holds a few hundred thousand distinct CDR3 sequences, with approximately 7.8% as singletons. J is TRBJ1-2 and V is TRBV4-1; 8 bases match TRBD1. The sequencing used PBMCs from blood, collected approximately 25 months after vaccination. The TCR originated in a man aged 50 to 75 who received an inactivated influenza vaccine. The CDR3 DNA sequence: TGCGCCAGCAGCCCCCAACACCGGACAGGGTATGGCTACACCTTC. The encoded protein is CASSPQHRTGYGYTF.